This T cell receptor (beta chain) was obtained from a study of cytomegalovirus exposure and HLA in healthy donors. Regarding this clone: Its matching antigen is unknown.

Study-level findings and limits: Most likely, a cluster of highly shared sequence variants arose as a sequencing artifact.

Deletions cut 1 base from V and 4 bases from J, with 11 bases between. From germline, CDR1 is PRHDT and CDR2 FYEKMQ (reference sequence). The CDR3 has 15 amino acids. In the PCR, 60 Vbeta and 13 Jbeta primers were used. Assay used: immunoSEQ multiplex PCR; TCRdb lists only in-frame clones, some missing. Of about 210,000 clones listed, more than 80% are singletons. This TCR came from a man aged 25 to 45 in good health and CMV-seronegative. Specimen: PBMCs. The chain uses TRBV13 and TRBJ2-1, with D maybe TRBD2 (6 bases). CDR3 sequence (DNA): TGTGCCAGCAGCTTAGCCGGGGGTGGGTACAATGAGCAGTTCTTC. Amino acids: CASSLAGGGYNEQFF.